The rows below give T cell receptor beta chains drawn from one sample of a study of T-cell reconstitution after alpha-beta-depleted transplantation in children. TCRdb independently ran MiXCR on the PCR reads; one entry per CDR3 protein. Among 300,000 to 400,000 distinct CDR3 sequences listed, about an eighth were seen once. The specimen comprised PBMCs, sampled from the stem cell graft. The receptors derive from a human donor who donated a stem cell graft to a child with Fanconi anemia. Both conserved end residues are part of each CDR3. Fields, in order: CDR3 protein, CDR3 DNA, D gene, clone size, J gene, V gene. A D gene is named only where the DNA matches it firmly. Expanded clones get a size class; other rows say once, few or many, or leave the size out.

CDR3 protein: CASSPLYGSGTDTQYF
CDR3 DNA: TGTGCCAGCAGCCCTCTGTATGGCTCGGGAACAGATACGCAGTATTTT
D gene: .
clone size: many
J gene: TRBJ2-3
V gene: TRBV3-1

CDR3 protein: CASSLGTGDAGETQYF
CDR3 DNA: TGTGCCAGCAGCTTAGGGACGGGGGACGCCGGCGAGACCCAGTACTTC
D gene: .
clone size: few
J gene: TRBJ2-5
V gene: TRBV7-6

CDR3 protein: CASSPRSGGSTDTQYF
CDR3 DNA: TGTGCCAGCAGCCCTCGTAGTGGCGGTAGCACAGATACGCAGTATTTT
D gene: .
clone size: many
J gene: TRBJ2-3
V gene: TRBV11-2

CDR3 protein: CATGIGPDNGGYTF
CDR3 DNA: TGTGCCACCGGAATCGGGCCCGATAACGGCGGCTACACCTTC
D gene: .
clone size: .
J gene: TRBJ1-2
V gene: TRBV4-2

CDR3 protein: CSASTAGGWEYEQYF
CDR3 DNA: TGCAGTGCTAGTACAGCGGGGGGCTGGGAGTACGAGCAGTACTTC
D gene: TRBD2
clone size: many
J gene: TRBJ2-7
V gene: TRBV20-1

CDR3 protein: CASSIWEGEQFF
CDR3 DNA: TGTGCCAGTAGTATTTGGGAGGGCGAGCAGTTCTTC
D gene: TRBD2
clone size: .
J gene: TRBJ2-1
V gene: TRBV19

CDR3 protein: CSAAGGVNTEAFF
CDR3 DNA: TGCAGTGCCGCGGGAGGGGTGAACACTGAAGCTTTCTTT
D gene: .
clone size: many
J gene: TRBJ1-1
V gene: TRBV20-1

CDR3 protein: CASSFSSLNTGELFF
CDR3 DNA: TGTGCCAGCAGTTTTAGTAGCCTGAACACCGGGGAGCTGTTTTTT
D gene: .
clone size: .
J gene: TRBJ2-2
V gene: TRBV28

CDR3 protein: CASSLNQIPTGELFF
CDR3 DNA: TGTGCCAGCAGCTTAAACCAGATTCCAACCGGGGAGCTGTTTTTT
D gene: .
clone size: many
J gene: TRBJ2-2
V gene: TRBV11-2

CDR3 protein: CSAARPDRWETQYF
CDR3 DNA: TGCAGCGCGGCGCGACCGGACAGGTGGGAGACCCAGTACTTC
D gene: TRBD1
clone size: medium-sized
J gene: TRBJ2-5
V gene: TRBV29-1

CDR3 protein: CASSLSIGMNTEALF
CDR3 DNA: TGTGCCAGCAGTTTATCGATAGGGATGAACACTGAAGCTCTCTTT
D gene: .
clone size: .
J gene: TRBJ1-1
V gene: TRBV27

CDR3 protein: CASSRVAGGINEQFF
CDR3 DNA: TGTGCCAGCAGCCGAGTGGCCGGGGGGATCAATGAGCAGTTCTTC
D gene: TRBD2
clone size: few
J gene: TRBJ2-1
V gene: TRBV7-3

CDR3 protein: CAISGTGTYEQYF
CDR3 DNA: TGTGCCATTTCCGGGACAGGGACCTACGAGCAGTACTTC
D gene: TRBD1
clone size: .
J gene: TRBJ2-7
V gene: TRBV10-3

CDR3 protein: CSARVSPFHWNTEAFF
CDR3 DNA: TGCAGTGCTAGAGTTTCCCCCTTCCATTGGAACACTGAAGCTTTCTTT
D gene: .
clone size: .
J gene: TRBJ1-1
V gene: TRBV20-1

CDR3 protein: CASSQDPFPDTGELFF
CDR3 DNA: TGCGCCAGCAGCCAAGATCCATTTCCCGACACCGGGGAGCTGTTTTTT
D gene: .
clone size: many
J gene: TRBJ2-2
V gene: TRBV4-3

CDR3 protein: CAISVNQGAAEKLFF
CDR3 DNA: TGTGCCATCAGTGTTAATCAGGGGGCGGCTGAAAAACTGTTTTTT
D gene: TRBD1
clone size: .
J gene: TRBJ1-4
V gene: TRBV10-3

CDR3 protein: CAISTGELQPQHF
CDR3 DNA: TGTGCCATCAGTACAGGGGAACTTCAGCCCCAGCATTTT
D gene: TRBD1
clone size: .
J gene: TRBJ1-5
V gene: TRBV10-3

CDR3 protein: CASSYGTDTGELFF
CDR3 DNA: TGTGCCAGCAGTTACGGGACAGACACCGGGGAGCTGTTTTTT
D gene: TRBD1
clone size: .
J gene: TRBJ2-2
V gene: TRBV6-5

CDR3 protein: CATWTGTEIYEQYF
CDR3 DNA: TGTGCCACATGGACCGGGACAGAGATCTACGAGCAGTACTTC
D gene: TRBD1
clone size: .
J gene: TRBJ2-7
V gene: TRBV6-2/TRBV6-3

CDR3 protein: CASSQERGFGNQPQHF
CDR3 DNA: TGCGCCAGCAGCCAAGAAAGGGGCTTTGGCAATCAGCCCCAGCATTTT
D gene: .
clone size: many
J gene: TRBJ1-5
V gene: TRBV4-3

CDR3 protein: CASSNRVGTQYF
CDR3 DNA: TGTGCCAGCAGTAACAGGGTTGGGACGCAGTATTTT
D gene: .
clone size: .
J gene: TRBJ2-3
V gene: TRBV7-2

CDR3 protein: CASSYVYEETQYF
CDR3 DNA: TGTGCCAGCAGTTACGTTTACGAAGAGACCCAGTACTTC
D gene: .
clone size: few
J gene: TRBJ2-5
V gene: TRBV6-6

CDR3 protein: CSGTSNEQFF
CDR3 DNA: TGCAGTGGGACCAGCAATGAGCAGTTCTTC
D gene: .
clone size: .
J gene: TRBJ2-1
V gene: TRBV20-1

CDR3 protein: CASSLGQVGAFF
CDR3 DNA: TGTGCCAGCAGCTTGGGGCAGGTTGGGGCTTTCTTT
D gene: .
clone size: few
J gene: TRBJ1-1
V gene: TRBV5-6

CDR3 protein: CAISPTWDRGNSPLHF
CDR3 DNA: TGTGCCATCAGTCCGACTTGGGACAGGGGTAATTCACCCCTCCACTTT
D gene: TRBD1
clone size: .
J gene: TRBJ1-6
V gene: TRBV10-3

CDR3 protein: CASSHQPRTSGTDTQYF
CDR3 DNA: TGCGCCAGCAGCCACCAACCCCGGACTAGCGGTACAGATACGCAGTATTTT
D gene: TRBD2
clone size: .
J gene: TRBJ2-3
V gene: TRBV5-1

CDR3 protein: CASSLWPGGDYGYTF
CDR3 DNA: TGTGCCAGCAGTTTATGGCCAGGGGGCGACTATGGCTACACCTTC
D gene: TRBD1
clone size: .
J gene: TRBJ1-2
V gene: TRBV28

CDR3 protein: CASSSTGGAGEKLFF
CDR3 DNA: TGTGCCAGCAGCTCAACAGGGGGCGCGGGTGAAAAACTGTTTTTT
D gene: TRBD1
clone size: .
J gene: TRBJ1-4
V gene: TRBV7-9

CDR3 protein: CASSQQTAGETQYF
CDR3 DNA: TGCGCCAGCAGCCAACAAACAGCGGGGGAGACCCAGTACTTC
D gene: TRBD2
clone size: few
J gene: TRBJ2-5
V gene: TRBV4-3

CDR3 protein: CASSRQGGDSPLHF
CDR3 DNA: TGCGCCAGCAGCCGACAGGGAGGGGACTCACCCCTCCACTTT
D gene: TRBD1
clone size: .
J gene: TRBJ1-6
V gene: TRBV5-1

CDR3 protein: CASSGASDTEAFF
CDR3 DNA: TGTGCCAGCTCCGGGGCGTCGGACACTGAAGCTTTCTTT
D gene: .
clone size: few
J gene: TRBJ1-1
V gene: TRBV12-3/TRBV12-4

CDR3 protein: CSARDLRRDRDPSFTYEQYF
CDR3 DNA: TGCAGTGCTAGAGATCTTCGCCGGGACAGGGATCCCTCATTCACCTACGAGCAGTACTTC
D gene: TRBD1
clone size: few
J gene: TRBJ2-7
V gene: TRBV20-1

CDR3 protein: CASSDGQLYGYTF
CDR3 DNA: TGTGCCAGCAGTGATGGACAGCTCTATGGCTACACCTTC
D gene: .
clone size: few
J gene: TRBJ1-2
V gene: TRBV6-1

CDR3 protein: CSATEGIYGYTF
CDR3 DNA: TGCAGTGCTACGGAGGGAATTTATGGCTACACCTTC
D gene: .
clone size: .
J gene: TRBJ1-2
V gene: TRBV20-1

CDR3 protein: CSAGKGFQPQHF
CDR3 DNA: TGCAGTGCCGGCAAGGGTTTTCAGCCCCAGCATTTT
D gene: .
clone size: .
J gene: TRBJ1-5
V gene: TRBV20-1